Listed here are 30 T cell receptor beta chains from one sample, sequenced in a study of cytomegalovirus exposure and HLA in healthy donors (dated by TCRdb to 2017 to 2019). The library was made by the immunoSEQ multiplex PCR assay. For the multiplex PCR, a mixture combining 60 forward primers for TCR Vbeta segments and 13 reverse primers for TCR Jbeta segments was used. TCRdb provides this immuneACCESS table in a form limited to in-frame rearrangements. Some clones are lacking; in checked studies, under half of them reflect an unresolved V gene, and why the rest are absent is not known. The sample has about 120,000 clones on record, 80% of them singletons. Clones ranked in the top ten supply 3% to 3.5% of the sample. The specimen sequenced was PBMCs. The receptors were gathered from a male donor in good health and CMV-seronegative.

This clone came up once. V is TRBV5-1 and J is TRBJ2-5, with a tentative D call TRBD1 (6 bases). The end of the DNA is better explained by TRBJ2-7, so the J call may be wrong. This CDR3 spans 14 amino acids. Per the germline V gene, CDR1 is SGHRS and CDR2 is YFSETQ. The CDR3 spells CASSISRGSYEQYF. Written as DNA, the CDR3 is TGCGCCAGCAGCATAAGCAGGGGCTCCTACGAGCAGTACTTC.

The genes are TRBV7-9 and TRBJ2-7; 7 nucleotides align to TRBD2. The V gene end was trimmed by 5 bases and the J gene end by 5 bases; junction bases not matched to a gene: 6. Per the germline V gene, CDR1 is SEHNR and CDR2 is FQNEAQ (reference sequence). This CDR3 has 13 residues. CDR3 residues: CASSRPAGDEQYF. The CDR3 coding sequence is TGTGCCAGCAGCCGCCCTGCGGGGGACGAGCAGTACTTC.

CDR3 region: CASSLFAGNYGYTF. The CDR3 nucleotides are TGTGCCAGCAGTTTATTTGCAGGGAACTATGGCTACACCTTC. This rearrangement joins TRBV28 to TRBJ1-2; perhaps TRBD1 as D (5 bases). CDR3 length: 14 residues. Germline CDR1 is MDHEN and CDR2 is SYDVKM. V was shortened by 1 base and J by 2 bases, with 8 bases between the two germline ends.

This clone was seen only a few times. The genes are TRBV9 and TRBJ1-1; TRBD1 might be the D (5 bases). The germline gives CDR1 SGDLS, CDR2 YYNGEE. V lost 4 bases and J lost 0, with 16 bases in between. This CDR3 spans 16 amino acids. CDR3 loop: CASSSRTTDMNTEAFF. In nucleotides, the CDR3 is TGTGCCAGCAGCTCCCGAACGACAGATATGAACACTGAAGCTTTCTTT.

The CDR3 DNA reads as TGTGCCAGCAGTGATTCAGAGAACACTGAAGCTTTCTTT. This encodes CASSDSENTEAFF. The V call is TRBV6-5, the J call TRBJ1-1; no clear D. The CDR3 is made up of 13 amino acids. V was pared by 5 bases and J by 1 base, with 8 bases between. Germline V gene sequence: CDR1 MNHEY, CDR2 SVGAGI.

A single count supports this clone. The chain combines TRBV6-4 with TRBJ1-1; 7 bases align to TRBD1. V was pared by 5 bases and J by 1 base, with 7 bases of the junction left unmatched. Germline V lookup: CDR1 MRHNA, CDR2 SNTAGT. The length of the CDR3 is 15 residues. The CDR3 is CASSRDSLPNTEAFF. The CDR3 coding sequence is TGTGCCAGCAGTAGGGACAGCCTCCCGAACACTGAAGCTTTCTTT.

The V call is TRBV28, the J call TRBJ2-1; TRBD2 might be the D (7 bases). The CDR3 length is 16 residues. CDR1 MDHEN and CDR2 SYDVKM come from the germline V gene. V lost 2 bases and J lost 4, with 15 bases in between. In DNA form, the CDR3 reads TGTGCCAGCAGTTTACGATTACGGGGGGCATACAATGAGCAGTTCTTC. This gives the protein CASSLRLRGAYNEQFF.

In this sample, this clone turned up a few times. This chain connects TRBV6-4 to TRBJ2-2; the D gene is possibly TRBD1 (5 bases). CDR3 length equals 15 residues. Germline V CDR1 and CDR2: MRHNA, SNTAGT. V lost 6 bases and J lost 2, with 13 bases in between. CDR3 sequence reads: CASSVTGDNTGELFF. CDR3 coding DNA: TGTGCCAGCAGCGTTACAGGTGACAACACCGGGGAGCTGTTTTTT.

This rearrangement joins TRBV7-2 to TRBJ2-7, with 7 bases lining up with TRBD1. CDR1 and CDR2 (germline): SGHTA, FQGNSA. With V trimmed by 5 bases and J by 0 bases, 4 bases remained unmatched. The CDR3 covers 14 residues. CDR3 in amino acids: CASSPRQGSYEQYF. CDR3 coding DNA: TGTGCCAGCAGCCCCCGACAGGGCTCCTACGAGCAGTACTTC. Looking up the rest from reference TRBV7-2 and TRBJ2-7 gives the full variable domain: GAGVSQSPSNKVTEKGKDVELRCDPISGHTALYWYRQSLGQGLEFLIYFQGNSAPDKSGLPSDRFSAERTGGSVSTLTIQRTQQEDSAVYLCASSPRQGSYEQYFGPGTRLTVT.

V gene TRBV1 combines with J gene TRBJ1-5; TRBD1 is taken as the D call from the table, unchecked against the DNA. TRBV1 represents a pseudogene. This CDR3 is 19 amino acids long. The CDR3 reads CTSSQERTGRGYSNQPQHF. The CDR3 nucleotides read TGCACCAGCAGCCAGGAGAGGACAGGGAGGGGGTATAGCAATCAGCCCCAGCATTTT.

The sample holds a few counts of this clone. The chain recombines TRBV15 with TRBJ1-1, with 8 nucleotides matching TRBD1. The V gene end was trimmed by 5 bases and the J gene end by 1 base; junction bases not matched to a gene: 6. The CDR3 extends over 15 amino acids. Looked up from germline, CDR1 is LNHNV and CDR2 is YYDKDF (reference sequence). In DNA, the CDR3 is TGTGCCACCAGCCCCCACAGGGGGGAGAACACTGAAGCTTTCTTT. Protein product: CATSPHRGENTEAFF.

J is TRBJ1-5 and V is TRBV7-2; 7 positions agree with TRBD1. V was pared by 5 bases and J by 4 bases, with 2 bases of the junction left unmatched. The length of the CDR3 is 13 residues. In germline, CDR1 is SGHTA, CDR2 FQGNSA. The CDR3 protein is CASSNRGNQPQHF. The CDR3 nucleotides are TGTGCCAGCAGCAACAGGGGAAATCAGCCCCAGCATTTT.

This clone was found a few times. The chain carries TRBV6-1 and TRBJ2-7; 7 bases match TRBD2. Looked up from germline, CDR1 is MNHNS and CDR2 is SASEGT. V dropped 0 bases and J dropped 4; count of bases not matched to a gene: 6. The CDR3 covers 15 residues. The CDR3 nucleotides read TGTGCCAGCAGTGAAGCGAGCGGGGCAAATTACGAGCAGTACTTC. The encoded protein is CASSEASGANYEQYF.

The chain links TRBV7-2 to TRBJ1-6, with 7 bases fitting TRBD1. V was clipped by 5 bases and J by 10 bases; unmatched bases: 11. Germline lookup yields CDR1 SGHTA and CDR2 FQGNSA. CDR3 size: 15 residues. The CDR3 DNA sequence: TGTGCCAGCAGCACCCGACAGGGAGGTGGGTCACCCCTCCACTTT. Its translation is CASSTRQGGGSPLHF.

V and J are TRBV25-1 and TRBJ2-7; TRBD1 might be the D (7 bases). Germline CDR1 is MGHDK and CDR2 is SYGVNS. CDR3 length equals 13 residues. Written as DNA, the CDR3 is TGTGTCACGCGGGACAGTTCCTCCTACGAGCAGTACTTC. Its translation is CVTRDSSSYEQYF.

The chain links TRBV7-9 to TRBJ2-7; 8 positions match TRBD1. This CDR3 contains 18 residues. The germline V gene has CDR1 SEHNR and CDR2 FQNEAQ (reference sequence). Trimming cost V 4 bases and J 4 bases; bases outside gene matches: 18. The CDR3 sequence is CASSSSSGTGKPRYEQYF. The CDR3 DNA follows: TGTGCCAGCAGCTCTTCTTCCGGGACAGGTAAACCGAGGTACGAGCAGTACTTC.

The chain combines TRBV27 with TRBJ2-7; the match to TRBD2 covers 11 bases. The CDR3 sequence is 19 residues long. CDR1 MNHEY and CDR2 SMNVEV come from the germline V gene (reference sequence). V lost 5 bases and J lost 0; bases outside the gene matches: 15. CDR3: CASSLRLAGLGGSSYEQYF. The DNA of the CDR3 is TGTGCCAGCAGTCTAAGACTAGCGGGACTTGGTGGGAGCTCCTACGAGCAGTACTTC.

This clone appeared once. V is TRBV6-5 and J is TRBJ2-2, with TRBD2 as a possible D gene (5 bases). This CDR3 is 14 amino acids long. Trimming pared 11 bases from V and 3 bases from J, leaving 16 bases between. Germline V lookup: CDR1 MNHEY, CDR2 SVGAGI. Here the CDR3 DNA reads TGTGCCGGCACAACCGGACTGTACACCGGGGAGCTGTTTTTT. Amino acids: CAGTTGLYTGELFF.

The V and J genes are TRBV5-4 and TRBJ2-3; TRBD2 agrees at 7 bases. Germline-derived CDR1 and CDR2 are SGHNT and YYREEE (reference sequence). The CDR3 is 16 residues long. V lost 3 bases and J lost 4; bases outside the gene matches: 11. The DNA of the CDR3 is TGTGCCAGCAGCTACCGGCGGGAGAAGGGGTCAGATACGCAGTATTTT. It is translated as CASSYRREKGSDTQYF.

The chain couples TRBV11-2 to TRBJ2-3; 8 bases fit TRBD2. The V gene end was trimmed by 8 bases and the J gene end by 3 bases; junction bases not matched to a gene: 7. Germline CDR1 SGHAT, CDR2 FQNNGV. The length of the CDR3 is 14 residues. For the CDR3, the DNA is TGTGCCAGCGGGGGGACTAGTGGTACAGATACGCAGTATTTT. This encodes CASGGTSGTDTQYF.

This chain joins TRBV4-2 and TRBJ1-5; no clear D. CDR1 LGHNA and CDR2 YNFKEQ come from the germline V gene. The CDR3 runs 14 residues. Trimming removed 4 bases from V and 6 bases from J, with 13 bases in between. The CDR3 nucleotides read TGTGCCAGCAGCCTGACTTGGCGGGGTCAGCCCCAGCATTTT. Translation gives CASSLTWRGQPQHF.

V and J are TRBV6-4 and TRBJ2-2, with TRBD1 identical over 7 bases. This CDR3 has 17 amino acids. Germline V CDR1 and CDR2: MRHNA, SNTAGT. Trimming took 0 bases from V and 3 from J; bases not matched to a gene: 7. Here the CDR3 DNA reads TGTGCCAGCAGTGACTCAGCAGGGGGAAGGTACACCGGGGAGCTGTTTTTT. Amino acids: CASSDSAGGRYTGELFF.

This rearrangement joins TRBV28 to TRBJ2-4; tentatively, D is TRBD1 (5 bases). V shed 7 bases and J shed 0 bases, with 19 bases lying between them. Germline values: CDR1 MDHEN, CDR2 SYDVKM. CDR3 length equals 17 residues. CDR3 protein: CASTRQLLPLAKNIQYF. In nucleotides, the CDR3 is TGTGCCAGCACCCGACAGCTACTACCCCTAGCCAAAAACATTCAGTACTTC.

The chain is built from TRBV5-5 and TRBJ1-2; the match to TRBD1 covers 7 bases. Germline lookup yields CDR1 SGHKS and CDR2 YYEKEE (reference sequence). J lost 3 bases, V lost 0 bases, and 5 bases had no gene match. The CDR3 is made up of 15 amino acids. The CDR3 is CASSLGDSRYYGYTF. The DNA of the CDR3 is TGTGCCAGCAGCTTGGGGGACAGCCGTTACTATGGCTACACCTTC.

This clone occurred many times. V usage is TRBV29-1 and J usage is TRBJ2-7, with a possible D match to TRBD1 (6 bases). The CDR3 has 15 amino acids. V was pared by 6 bases and J by 0 bases, with 18 bases between. Germline CDR1 SQVTM, CDR2 ANQGSEA. As DNA, the CDR3 is TGCAGCGTAGTAAATCCGGGACACTCCTCCTACGAGCAGTACTTC. Translation: CSVVNPGHSSYEQYF.

The chain uses TRBV9 and TRBJ1-1; D might be TRBD1 (6 bases). Trimming cost V 0 bases and J 4 bases, with 10 bases left between them. The CDR3 runs to 14 residues. Germline V CDR1 and CDR2: SGDLS, YYNGEE. The CDR3 DNA follows: TGTGCCAGCAGCGTAGCATCAGGGGCCACTGAAGCTTTCTTT. Its translation is CASSVASGATEAFF.

The V call is TRBV5-1, the J call TRBJ2-6; 7 bases line up with TRBD2. CDR3 size: 16 residues. With 5 bases clipped from V and 2 bases from J, the junction kept 7 bases outside the gene matches. CDR1 is SGHRS, CDR2 YFSETQ, per germline. CDR3: CASREGGIPGANVLTF. CDR3 DNA: TGCGCCAGCAGGGAGGGAGGGATCCCTGGGGCCAACGTCCTGACTTTC.

V usage is TRBV19 and J usage is TRBJ1-5; perhaps TRBD1 as D (5 bases). The CDR3 extends over 14 amino acids. Germline CDR1 reads LNHDA; CDR2 reads SQIVND (reference sequence). With 4 bases removed from V and 6 bases from J, the gap between germline ends came to 13 bases. CDR3 protein: CASSTGALGQPQHF. The CDR3 DNA follows: TGTGCCAGTAGTACTGGGGCCCTTGGTCAGCCCCAGCATTTT.

This rearrangement joins TRBV6-5 to TRBJ1-2; no reliable D call. The V end lost 2 bases, the J end lost 4 bases, and 8 bases lay between the germline ends. Germline V lookup: CDR1 MNHEY, CDR2 SVGAGI. The CDR3 is 13 residues long. CDR3 sequence reads: CASSYGEFYGYTF. The CDR3 DNA reads as TGTGCCAGCAGTTACGGAGAATTCTATGGCTACACCTTC.

This clone has only a few counts. The chain links TRBV7-3 to TRBJ2-6, with D perhaps TRBD2 (5 bases). The CDR3 loop spans 15 amino acids. CDR1 is SGHTA, CDR2 FQGTGA, per germline. V was shortened by 6 bases and J by 0 bases, with 9 bases between the two germline ends. CDR3 in amino acids: CASSPGNSGANVLTF. The CDR3, as DNA: TGTGCCAGCAGTCCGGGAAACTCTGGGGCCAACGTCCTGACTTTC. The complete variable domain, with remaining parts taken from reference TRBV7-3 and TRBJ2-6, reads GAGVSQTPSNKVTEKGKYVELRCDPISGHTALYWYRQSLGQGPEFLIYFQGTGAADDSGLPNDRFFAVRPEGSVSTLKIQRTERGDSAVYLCASSPGNSGANVLTFGAGSRLTVL.